This TCR beta chain comes out of a study of long-term antiretroviral therapy in people with HIV. Researchers secured at least one pre-ART and at least two post-ART PBMC samples from each donor. About 1-10 million cryopreserved PBMC were held in samples before DNA extraction. The assay, immunoSEQ v3.0, was run at survey level. The protocol was immunoSEQ multiplex PCR, while the TCRdb copy is restricted to in-frame clones and leaves out a portion. The repertoire includes 30,000 to 40,000 clones, about 93% of them detected once, and around 3.3% sits in the top ten. Germline assignment: CDR1 LGHNA and CDR2 YNFKEQ. The V gene lost 0 bases and the J gene lost 1 base, with 15 bases spanning the gap. The CDR3 contains 18 residues.

The TCR originated in a woman aged 50 to 60 with HIV. Sequences were derived from unsorted PBMCs, sampled 4.1 years after starting antiretroviral therapy. The V gene is TRBV4-2, the J gene TRBJ2-2; perhaps TRBD2 as D (6 bases). CDR3 protein: CASSQDGSAGQNTGELFF. The CDR3 region has the DNA TGTGCCAGCAGCCAAGACGGGTCGGCGGGGCAGAACACCGGGGAGCTGTTTTTT.